This T cell receptor beta chain was sequenced in a study of blood T cell repertoires in COVID-19. Study details: Material from acute and convalescent COVID-19 was sourced from the United States, Italy and Spain. PBMCs, B-cell-depleted T cells, or T cells provided the cDNA or gDNA that made up the material.

Methods used by the authors: The assay estimated nucleated cells by amplifying reference gene primers. Assay: immunoSEQ multiplex PCR; the TCRdb copy retains only in-frame clones and omits some. D and trimming were read from the DNA, whereas the V and J calls and clone size are those reported in that table. The table has approximately 210,000 clones, 80% to 90% seen once. The germline gives CDR1 SGDLS, CDR2 YYNGEE. The CDR3 consists of 17 residues. After removal of 0 bases from V and 4 bases from J, the junction contained 10 bases not matched to a gene. The receptor was derived from a man aged 40-49 years with acute or convalescent COVID-19. V and J are TRBV9 and TRBJ1-2, with 9 bases that match TRBD1. Source material: peripheral blood. The CDR3 DNA reads as TGTGCCAGCAGCGTAGACTCGGGACAGGGATTAATCTATGGCTACACCTTC. Translation gives CASSVDSGQGLIYGYTF.